This T cell receptor beta chain was sequenced for a study of blood T cell repertoires in COVID-19 (dated by TCRdb to 2020 to 2022). Regarding the complete study: Samples from collaborators originated in the United States, Italy and Spain and spanned both the acute and convalescent phases of COVID-19. Where available, HLA class I and class II types were obtained from metadata supplied by the sample provider rather than from assay-based typing. Sample metadata almost always included a de-identified subject ID, COVID-19 status, age in years and sex. Subjects who had been exposed to COVID-19, were actively infected with it, or had recovered from it provided the deeply sampled blood TCRbeta repertoires that made up the dataset. The material from the prospective study consisted of cDNA or gDNA derived from T cells, B-cell-depleted T cells, or PBMCs. The samples were drawn from two sources: the first 160 participants of the ongoing ImmuneRACE study, and 1,000 to 1,500 subjects contributed by 6 global collaborators. The repertoires were made available in a free public database intended to serve as a resource for research on the immune response to SARS-CoV-2.

The immunoSEQ Assay, a bias-controlled multiplex PCR, was used to amplify TCRbeta CDR3 regions from genomic DNA. Regarding the original processing steps: The number of nucleated cells in each sample was estimated from the amplification of reference gene primers within the assay. To quantify the absolute abundance of each unique TCRbeta CDR3 rearrangement, sequence reads were collapsed and filtered. Productive Simpson clonality was computed per sample as the square root of Simpson's diversity index over productive rearrangements. Entries here come from immuneACCESS through TCRdb and include only in-frame sequences with V and J called. Some clones fail to appear in such tables; in the studies checked, an unresolved V gene covers under half of the shortfall, and the cause of the remainder is unknown. V and J calls and clone size follow that table, whereas D and trimming were derived from the DNA. This sample holds roughly 220,000 clones; around 84% were observed only once. 5.1% of the sample is in the top ten clones.

Samples from volunteer blood donors who had recovered from COVID-19 were contributed by a second Seattle source. The collaborating institutions used their own protocols to collect whole blood in K2EDTA tubes. Collaborator samples were shipped for TCRbeta analysis as frozen whole blood, isolated PBMCs, or DNA extracted from either sample type. Trimming removed 1 base from V and 6 bases from J; the gene matches leave 5 bases unexplained. The CDR1 and CDR2 encoded by the germline V gene are MNHNS and SASEGT. The CDR3 starts with the cysteine, ends with the phenylalanine, and has 15 residues. Left in the record is the CDR3 DNA by itself, 45 bases read in frame from the first base. The paper as a whole reports these results and caveats: The quantity of clinical and demographic metadata differed by source and by participant and was supplied without curation.

In this sample, this clone turned up many times. Its antigen remains undetermined. No clone much larger than this one lies a single base away; base qualities are absent. The chain was built from TRBV6-1 and TRBJ2-7; 11 bases in between match TRBD2. This clonotype was obtained from a woman aged 55-69 years who had recovered from COVID-19. The material sequenced was peripheral blood. This receptor has the CDR3 CASSEEVAGGGEQYF. The nucleotide sequence is given as TGTGCCAGCAGTGAAGAGGTAGCGGGGGGGGGCGAGCAGTACTTC.